This T cell receptor beta chain was recorded in a study of blood T cell repertoires in COVID-19. Trimming left V 3 bases short and J 3 bases short, with 15 bases between. Germline V gene lookup returns CDR1 ENHRY and CDR2 SYGVKD. The CDR3 totals 15 residues. Produced via immunoSEQ multiplex PCR; TCRdb's table is partial and in-frame only. The table has tens of thousands of clones, 75% to 80% seen once; the top ten hold 6.3%. The chain combines TRBV10-3 with TRBJ2-7, with D maybe TRBD1 (5 bases). The sequencing sample was made of peripheral blood. The TCR was taken from a man between 65 and 85 years old with COVID-19, enrolled during active disease. CDR3 loop: CAISEGSQGYYEQYF. CDR3 DNA: TGTGCCATCAGTGAAGGCTCCCAGGGTTACTACGAGCAGTACTTC.